This T cell receptor beta chain emerged from a study of T cell repertoires in cytomegalovirus infection. MiXCR, applied by TCRdb to the reads, yields one record per CDR3 protein. The sample lists tens of thousands of distinct CDR3 sequences; 20% to 25% were seen once. The sample holds many counts of this clonotype. The antigen is undetermined. Notes on the study in general: Dominating the ex vivo response were TCR beta clonotypes that were CMV-specific and HLA-C-restricted.

The source is a human donor in good health (CMV status not recorded). Some clones in this sample may be carry-over from other donors' samples. The sequences come from CD8+ T cells from cultured PBMCs, collected from culture after CMV antigen stimulation.

For the CDR3, the DNA is TGTGCCAGCAGCTTTTTGGACACTGCTAACTATGGCTACACCTTC. Its protein product is CASSFLDTANYGYTF. The V gene is TRBV7-2, the J gene TRBJ1-2, with a weak D call TRBD1 (5 bases). Germline values: CDR1 SGHTA, CDR2 FQGNSA. This CDR3 is 15 amino acids long. Deletions cut 3 bases from V and 0 bases from J, with 11 bases between.